These T cell receptor beta chains were read from a single sample in a study of human T cells and chemical hapten exposure. Using its own MiXCR run on the RACE reads, TCRdb lists one record per CDR3 protein. Among 50,000 or so distinct CDR3 sequences listed, 4.4% were seen once. The specimen was whole blood. These receptors originate from a human donor in good health. Some clones in this sample may be carry-over from other donors' samples. Each CDR3 is given with its conserved first and last residue. Fields, in order: V gene, clone size, D gene, J gene, CDR3 protein, CDR3 DNA. A D gene is named only where the DNA matches it firmly. Rows give clone size only sometimes, using once, few, many, or a class for an expanded clone.

TRBV29-1	-	TRBD1	TRBJ2-7	CSVDLGQGVNYEQYF	TGCAGCGTTGACCTGGGACAGGGGGTCAACTACGAGCAGTACTTC
TRBV28	many	-	TRBJ1-1	CASSLVPSGYMAFF	TGTGCCAGCAGTTTAGTTCCATCGGGGTACATGGCTTTCTTT
TRBV28	many	TRBD1	TRBJ2-1	CASNSGGRNEQFF	TGTGCCAGCAATTCAGGGGGCCGAAATGAGCAGTTCTTC
TRBV28	few	-	TRBJ2-7	CASSLQAPFGEQYF	TGTGCCAGCAGTTTACAAGCTCCATTCGGGGAGCAGTACTTC
TRBV6-5	many	TRBD1	TRBJ2-2	CASSFRQGANTGELFF	TGTGCCAGCAGTTTTCGACAGGGGGCTAACACCGGGGAGCTGTTTTTT
TRBV7-8	many	-	TRBJ1-2	CASSQDIRIDYGYTF	TGTGCCAGCAGCCAGGACATTCGCATTGACTATGGCTACACCTTC
TRBV4-1	many	TRBD1	TRBJ1-1	CASSQHYRGIPTEAFF	TGCGCCAGCAGCCAACATTACAGGGGCATTCCGACTGAAGCTTTCTTT
TRBV7-9	many	-	TRBJ2-3	CAIDGPTSPDTQYF	TGTGCCATCGACGGGCCCACTAGCCCAGATACGCAGTATTTT
TRBV2	few	TRBD1	TRBJ1-4	CASSPSGTGNEKLFF	TGTGCCAGCAGCCCCTCCGGGACAGGGAATGAAAAACTGTTTTTT
TRBV29-1	many	-	TRBJ2-1	CSPLMGHNEQFF	TGCAGCCCCCTTATGGGGCACAATGAGCAGTTCTTC